The source of this T cell receptor beta chain is a study of human T cells and chemical hapten exposure. The time point: pre-sensitization, week 0. Treatment indicated: therapeutic diphenylcyclopropenone sensitization with weekly scalp DPC. MiXCR, run by TCRdb on the RACE reads, gives a single entry per CDR3 protein. The profile shows tens of thousands of distinct CDR3 sequences, roughly 15% of them singletons. The germline gives CDR1 MNHEY, CDR2 SVGAGI. The CDR3 totals 15 residues. The V end lost 6 bases, the J end lost 4 bases, and 19 bases lay between the germline ends. Sequencing used whole blood, obtained in connection with sensitization to the hapten diphenylcyclopropenone (DPC). This TCR was sampled from a woman aged 45 to 65 with alopecia areata. Some clones in this sample may be carry-over from other donors' samples. The V and J genes are TRBV6-5 and TRBJ2-7; no clear D. This chain's CDR3 is CASSAMSRPQYEQYF. In nucleotides, the CDR3 is TGTGCCAGCAGCGCCATGAGCCGACCCCAGTACGAGCAGTACTTC.